These 9 T cell receptor beta chains share one sample of origin, sequenced in a study of T cell responses to AZD1222 COVID-19 vaccine. The table came from immunoSEQ multiplex PCR; TCRdb's copy has only in-frame clones and leaves some out. This sample has roughly 200,000 clones; approximately 92% occur once, and the top ten carry over 1%. The sequenced sample was peripheral blood, obtained on day 0 of AZD1222 vaccination. These receptors were collected from an adult in good health.

The gene calls are TRBV18 and TRBJ1-1; 9 positions match TRBD1. Losses at the gene ends were 4 bases for V and 1 base for J; bases not matched to a gene: 1. The CDR3 covers 14 residues. Germline-derived CDR1 and CDR2 are KGHSH and LQKENI. This CDR3 reads CASSLDRGNTEAFF. Here the CDR3 DNA reads TGTGCCAGCTCACTGGACAGGGGGAACACTGAAGCTTTCTTT.

This sequence joins TRBV3-1 (or the pseudogene TRBV3-2) and TRBJ1-6; unclear D gene. This CDR3 is 16 amino acids long. Germline CDR1 is LGHDT and CDR2 is YNNKEL (reference sequence). Deletions cut 0 bases from V and 8 bases from J, with 14 bases between. The CDR3 nucleotides read TGTGCCAGCAGCCAAGAGAGAAGCCTTGGGGATTCACCCCTCCACTTT. Encoded protein: CASSQERSLGDSPLHF.

This chain uses TRBV7-2 with TRBJ2-5, with TRBD2 matching 10 bases. The CDR3 loop spans 15 amino acids. Trimming removed 2 bases from V and 4 bases from J; junction bases left unmatched: 4. Per germline, CDR1 SGHTA and CDR2 FQGNSA. The CDR3 loop reads CASSLPLAGVETQYF. For the CDR3, the DNA is TGTGCCAGCAGCTTACCCCTAGCGGGGGTAGAGACCCAGTACTTC. The entire variable domain, with the rest obtained from reference TRBV7-2 and TRBJ2-5, is as follows: GAGVSQSPSNKVTEKGKDVELRCDPISGHTALYWYRQSLGQGLEFLIYFQGNSAPDKSGLPSDRFSAERTGGSVSTLTIQRTQQEDSAVYLCASSLPLAGVETQYFGPGTRLLVL.

The genes are TRBV27 and TRBJ1-1; D may be TRBD1 (6 bases). V shed 4 bases and J shed 7 bases, with 13 bases lying between them. The CDR3 loop spans 13 amino acids. Germline loops: CDR1 MNHEY, CDR2 SMNVEV (reference sequence). CDR3 nucleotide sequence: TGTGCCAGCAGTTCGATAGGGGGAAGTGAAGCTTTCTTT. Translating it yields CASSSIGGSEAFF.

The J gene is TRBJ2-7, the V gene TRBV29-1; the D gene is possibly TRBD1 (5 bases). The germline V and J ends were trimmed by 6 bases and 4 bases, with 19 bases remaining between them. Germline V gene sequence: CDR1 SQVTM, CDR2 ANQGSEA. The CDR3 length is 14 residues. The CDR3 sequence is CSVSGQPSPYEQYF. Here the CDR3 DNA reads TGCAGCGTATCAGGACAACCCTCCCCTTACGAGCAGTACTTC.

The chain recombines TRBV5-1 with TRBJ2-1, with 7 nucleotides matching TRBD1. The CDR3 spans 17 residues. V shed 0 bases, J shed 0 bases, and the junction held 6 bases outside the gene matches. Germline loops: CDR1 SGHRS, CDR2 YFSETQ. The CDR3 sequence is CASSLGAGGPSYNEQFF. Written as DNA, the CDR3 is TGCGCCAGCAGCTTGGGGGCAGGGGGTCCCTCCTACAATGAGCAGTTCTTC.

In this sample, this clone turned up a few times. J is TRBJ2-7 and V is TRBV7-9; the D is unclear. V lost 6 bases and J lost 0, with 12 bases in between. The CDR3 sequence is 14 residues long. CDR1 and CDR2 from the germline V gene are SEHNR and FQNEAQ (reference sequence). The CDR3 is CASRVSSSSYEQYF. The CDR3 DNA sequence: TGTGCCAGCAGGGTTAGTTCAAGCTCCTACGAGCAGTACTTC.

The chain joins TRBV10-3 to TRBJ2-3; D might be TRBD2 (5 bases). The V and J ends lost 2 bases and 2 bases respectively, with 11 bases between them. This CDR3 spans 15 amino acids. Germline CDR1 is ENHRY and CDR2 is SYGVKD. The CDR3 bases are TGTGCCATCAGTGAGAGCGGCGGCTACACAGATACGCAGTATTTT. This translates into CAISESGGYTDTQYF.

The gene calls are TRBV5-4 and TRBJ1-6, with 9 bases matching TRBD1. The V gene's germline CDR1 is SGHNT and CDR2 YYREEE (reference sequence). V lost 3 bases, J lost 8 bases, and 9 bases stayed unmatched. The CDR3 has 16 amino acids. The chain's CDR3 is CASSSTGQGRDSPLHF. CDR3 DNA: TGTGCCAGCAGCTCTACAGGACAGGGGCGGGATTCACCCCTCCACTTT.